The 8 T cell receptor beta chains given below trace back to one sample, sequenced in a study of blood T cell repertoires in COVID-19. TCRdb's table, derived via immunoSEQ multiplex PCR, lists solely in-frame clones and lacks some. The table lists about 200,000 clones, about 80% of them singletons. The sample comprised PBMCs or T cells enriched from blood (not recorded which). The receptors originated from a man aged 40-49 years who had recovered from COVID-19.

The chain uses TRBV27 and TRBJ2-1; 15 bases align to TRBD2. Germline V gives CDR1 MNHEY, CDR2 SMNVEV (reference sequence). The V segment lost 2 bases and the J segment 6 bases; nucleotides outside the gene matches: 14. CDR3 size: 20 residues. In nucleotides, the CDR3 is TGTGCCAGCAGTTTACGACCGGGACTAGCGGGAGGACCTGCCACCAATGAGCAGTTCTTC. This codes for CASSLRPGLAGGPATNEQFF.

J is TRBJ2-3 and V is TRBV19, with D perhaps matching TRBD1 (6 bases). Germline-derived CDR1 and CDR2 are LNHDA and SQIVND (reference sequence). This CDR3 has 12 residues. The V gene lost 5 bases and the J gene lost 7 bases, with 10 bases spanning the gap. CDR3 sequence: CASSVQGHTQYF. CDR3 nucleotides: TGTGCCAGTAGTGTACAGGGTCATACGCAGTATTTT.

This rearrangement joins TRBV5-4 to TRBJ1-6; 10 bases agree with TRBD1. The V gene end was trimmed by 5 bases and the J gene end by 7 bases; junction bases not matched to a gene: 3. From germline, CDR1 is SGHNT and CDR2 YYREEE (reference sequence). This CDR3 region has 14 residues. The chain's CDR3 is CASSSGQGNSPLHF. The CDR3 DNA reads as TGTGCCAGCAGTTCGGGACAGGGGAATTCACCCCTCCACTTT.

This sequence joins TRBV10-3 and TRBJ1-2; D is perhaps TRBD1 (5 bases). The ends were cut back, 2 bases at V and 8 bases at J, with 15 bases in the middle. CDR3 length: 14 amino acids. Germline CDR1 and CDR2: ENHRY and SYGVKD. CDR3 sequence reads: CAISEGGGGKGYTF. The CDR3 DNA follows: TGTGCCATCAGTGAGGGGGGAGGAGGGAAAGGCTACACCTTC.

This clone was detected only a few times. J is TRBJ2-5 and V is TRBV28; 7 bases are shared with TRBD2. The CDR3 contains 14 residues. Trimming at V came to 5 bases and at J to 1 base, leaving 4 bases not matched to a gene. The V gene's germline CDR1 is MDHEN and CDR2 SYDVKM. As DNA, the CDR3 is TGTGCCAGCAGTATACGACTAGCCCAAGAGACCCAGTACTTC. It codes for CASSIRLAQETQYF.

This chain connects TRBV5-5 to TRBJ1-1, with 10 bases aligning to TRBD1. The CDR3 runs 16 residues. Trimming removed 4 bases from V and 6 bases from J; junction bases left unmatched: 12. CDR1 and CDR2 (germline): SGHKS, YYEKEE (reference sequence). The CDR3 nucleotides are TGTGCCAGCAGCACAACCGGGACAGGGGATTTTTCTGAAGCTTTCTTT. Residues: CASSTTGTGDFSEAFF.

V and J are TRBV9 and TRBJ2-1, with TRBD2 matching 8 bases. The V and J ends lost 3 bases and 3 bases, in that order; junction bases with no gene match: 5. The CDR3 consists of 15 residues. Germline assignment: CDR1 SGDLS and CDR2 YYNGEE. This chain's CDR3 is CASSATGTSYNEQFF. The CDR3 nucleotides read TGTGCCAGCAGCGCCACCGGGACTAGCTACAATGAGCAGTTCTTC.

The sample holds a few counts of this clone. V usage is TRBV6-5 and J usage is TRBJ1-2, with TRBD1 as a possible D gene (5 bases). CDR1 is MNHEY and CDR2 is SVGAGI in the germline V gene. The CDR3 is 14 amino acids. The ends were cut back, 2 bases at V and 8 bases at J, with 15 bases in the middle. This CDR3 is CASSYRGGVGGYTF. Here the CDR3 DNA reads TGTGCCAGCAGTTACAGGGGAGGAGTAGGCGGCTACACCTTC.